This paragraph covers one TCR beta chain sequence. Its antigen is not known. These data come from a study of cytomegalovirus exposure and HLA in healthy donors. Broader study findings: The listing of fewer than 200 TCR beta chains classed them as cytomegalovirus-associated.

V was shortened by 5 bases and J by 0 bases, with 7 bases between the two germline ends. The CDR3 contains 13 residues. The germline V gene encodes CDR1 MNHEY and CDR2 SVGAGI. The protocol was immunoSEQ multiplex PCR, while the TCRdb copy is restricted to in-frame clones and leaves out a portion. Of a few hundred thousand clones listed, about 90% are singletons. The sample was PBMCs. This sequence joins TRBV6-5 and TRBJ1-1; a weak D match, TRBD1 (5 bases). The clonotype was recovered from a woman under 30 in good health and CMV-seronegative. CDR3 in amino acids: CASSKGLNTEAFF. CDR3 coding DNA: TGTGCCAGCAGTAAGGGGCTGAACACTGAAGCTTTCTTT.